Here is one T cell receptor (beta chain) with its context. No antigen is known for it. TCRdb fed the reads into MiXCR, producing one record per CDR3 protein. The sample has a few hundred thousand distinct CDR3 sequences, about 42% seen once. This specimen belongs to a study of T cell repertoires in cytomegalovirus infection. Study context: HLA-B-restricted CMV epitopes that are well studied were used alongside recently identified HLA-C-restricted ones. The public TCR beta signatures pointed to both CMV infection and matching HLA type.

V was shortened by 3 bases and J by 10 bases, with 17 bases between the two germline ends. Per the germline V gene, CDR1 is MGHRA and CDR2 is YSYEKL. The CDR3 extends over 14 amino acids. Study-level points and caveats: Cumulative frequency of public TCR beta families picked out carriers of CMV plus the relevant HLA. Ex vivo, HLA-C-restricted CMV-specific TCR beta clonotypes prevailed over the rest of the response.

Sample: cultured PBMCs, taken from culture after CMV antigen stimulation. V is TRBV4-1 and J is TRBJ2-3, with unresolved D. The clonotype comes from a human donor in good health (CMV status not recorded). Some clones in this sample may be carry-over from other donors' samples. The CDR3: CASSQDPTSSAQYF. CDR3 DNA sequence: TGCGCCAGCAGCCAGGATCCCACATCATCGGCGCAGTATTTT.